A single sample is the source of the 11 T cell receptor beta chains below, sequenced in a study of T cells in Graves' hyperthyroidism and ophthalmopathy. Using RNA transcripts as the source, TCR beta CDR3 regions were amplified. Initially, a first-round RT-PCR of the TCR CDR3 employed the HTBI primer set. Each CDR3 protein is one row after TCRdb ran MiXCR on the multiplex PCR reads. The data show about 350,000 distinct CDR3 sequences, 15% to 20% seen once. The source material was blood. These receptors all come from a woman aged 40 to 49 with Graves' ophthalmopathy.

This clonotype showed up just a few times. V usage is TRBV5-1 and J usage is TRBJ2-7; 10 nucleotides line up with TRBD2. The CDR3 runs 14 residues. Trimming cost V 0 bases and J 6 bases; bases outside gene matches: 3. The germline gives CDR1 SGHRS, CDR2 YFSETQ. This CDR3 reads CASSLELAGGEQYF. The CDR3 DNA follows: TGCGCCAGCAGCTTGGAGTTAGCGGGAGGCGAGCAGTACTTC.

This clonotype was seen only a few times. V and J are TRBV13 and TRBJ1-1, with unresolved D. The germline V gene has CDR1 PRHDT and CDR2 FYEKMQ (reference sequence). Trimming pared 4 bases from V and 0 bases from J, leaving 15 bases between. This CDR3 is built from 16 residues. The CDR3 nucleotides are TGTGCCAGCAGCTCGGCGGACGGGCCTTTGAACACTGAAGCTTTCTTT. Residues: CASSSADGPLNTEAFF.

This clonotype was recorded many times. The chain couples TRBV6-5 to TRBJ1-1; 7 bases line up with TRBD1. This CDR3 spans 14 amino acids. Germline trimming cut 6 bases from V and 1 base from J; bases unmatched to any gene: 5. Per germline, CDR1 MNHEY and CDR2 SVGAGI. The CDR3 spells CASRRTGQNTEAFF. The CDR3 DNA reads TGTGCCAGCAGGAGGACAGGCCAGAACACTGAAGCTTTCTTT.

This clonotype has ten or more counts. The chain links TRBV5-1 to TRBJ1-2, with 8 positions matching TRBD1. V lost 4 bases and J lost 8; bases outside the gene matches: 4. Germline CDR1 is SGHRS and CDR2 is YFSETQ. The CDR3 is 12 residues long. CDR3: CASSPGQVGYTF. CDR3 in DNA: TGCGCCAGCAGCCCGGGACAGGTCGGCTACACCTTC.

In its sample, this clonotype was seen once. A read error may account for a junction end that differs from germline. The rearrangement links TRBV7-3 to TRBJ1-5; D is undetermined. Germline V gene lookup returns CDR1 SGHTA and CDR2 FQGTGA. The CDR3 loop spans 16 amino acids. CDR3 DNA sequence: TGTGCCAGCAGCCACGGGTGGCGCGATAGCAATCTGCCCCAGCATTTT. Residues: CASSHGWRDSNLPQHF.

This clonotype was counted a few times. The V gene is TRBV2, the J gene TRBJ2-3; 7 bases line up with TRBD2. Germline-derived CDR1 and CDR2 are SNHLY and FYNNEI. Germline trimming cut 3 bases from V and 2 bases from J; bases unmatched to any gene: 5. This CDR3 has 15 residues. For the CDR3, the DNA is TGTGCCAGCAGTGACCCTAGCGGATACACAGATACGCAGTATTTT. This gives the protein CASSDPSGYTDTQYF.

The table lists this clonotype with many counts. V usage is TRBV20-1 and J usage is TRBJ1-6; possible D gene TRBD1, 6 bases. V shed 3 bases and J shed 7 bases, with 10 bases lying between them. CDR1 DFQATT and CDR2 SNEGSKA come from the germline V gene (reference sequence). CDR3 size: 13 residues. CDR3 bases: TGCAGTGCTAGTCAGGACAGCAATTCACCCCTCCACTTT. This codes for CSASQDSNSPLHF.

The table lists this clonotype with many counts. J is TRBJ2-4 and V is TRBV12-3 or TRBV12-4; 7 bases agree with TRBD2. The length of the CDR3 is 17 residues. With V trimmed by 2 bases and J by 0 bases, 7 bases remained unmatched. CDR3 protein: CASSLRAGILAKNIQYF. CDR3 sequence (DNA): TGTGCCAGCAGTTTACGAGCGGGGATACTAGCCAAAAACATTCAGTACTTC.

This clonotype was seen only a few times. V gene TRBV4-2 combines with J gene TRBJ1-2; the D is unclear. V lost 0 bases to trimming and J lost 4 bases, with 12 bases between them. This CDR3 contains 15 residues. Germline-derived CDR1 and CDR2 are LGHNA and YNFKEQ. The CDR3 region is CASSQDSPVVYGYTF. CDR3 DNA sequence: TGTGCCAGCAGCCAAGATTCTCCAGTCGTCTATGGCTACACCTTC.

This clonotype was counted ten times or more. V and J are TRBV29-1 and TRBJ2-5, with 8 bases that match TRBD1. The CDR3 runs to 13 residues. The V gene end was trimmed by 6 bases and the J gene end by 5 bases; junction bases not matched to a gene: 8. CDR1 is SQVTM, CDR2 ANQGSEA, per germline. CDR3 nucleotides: TGCAGCGTGGGGGGCTGGACAGGGGAGACCCAGTACTTC. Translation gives CSVGGWTGETQYF.

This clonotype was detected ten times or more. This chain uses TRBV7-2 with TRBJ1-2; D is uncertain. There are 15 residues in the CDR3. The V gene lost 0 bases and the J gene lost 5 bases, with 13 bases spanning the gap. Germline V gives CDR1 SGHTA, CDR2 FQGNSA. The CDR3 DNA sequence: TGTGCCAGCAGCTTAGCGGCCCGGGGTACATATGGCTACACCTTC. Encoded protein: CASSLAARGTYGYTF.